This T cell receptor beta chain was identified during a study of radiotherapy plus CTLA-4 blockade in lung cancer. For this clone: Its target is unknown.

Profiled with immunoSEQ multiplex PCR; TCRdb holds only in-frame clones, not every one. The sample lists fewer than 140,000 clones, 70% to 90% seen once, with approximately 2.5% in the top ten. Broader study findings: Among blood TCR repertoires after radiotherapy plus ipilimumab, tumor-derived clones expanded.

CDR1 is MGHRA, CDR2 YSYEKL, per germline. V was shortened by 0 bases and J by 5 bases, with 19 bases between the two germline ends. This CDR3 has 17 amino acids. Enrolled patients, whose metastatic non-small-cell lung cancer was chemo-refractory, received focal radiation plus CTLA-4 blockade with ipilimumab. This TCR was sampled from a human donor with non-small cell lung cancer that progressed on radiotherapy plus ipilimumab. Some clones in this sample may be carry-over from other donors' samples. The sequencing used peripheral blood, collected from a patient treated with radiotherapy plus ipilimumab. The rearrangement links TRBV4-1 to TRBJ1-2; D remains unclear. CDR3 bases: TGCGCCAGCAGCCAAGAGGGCGGGTGGGCCCTGGGTTATGGCTACACCTTC. It is translated as CASSQEGGWALGYGYTF.